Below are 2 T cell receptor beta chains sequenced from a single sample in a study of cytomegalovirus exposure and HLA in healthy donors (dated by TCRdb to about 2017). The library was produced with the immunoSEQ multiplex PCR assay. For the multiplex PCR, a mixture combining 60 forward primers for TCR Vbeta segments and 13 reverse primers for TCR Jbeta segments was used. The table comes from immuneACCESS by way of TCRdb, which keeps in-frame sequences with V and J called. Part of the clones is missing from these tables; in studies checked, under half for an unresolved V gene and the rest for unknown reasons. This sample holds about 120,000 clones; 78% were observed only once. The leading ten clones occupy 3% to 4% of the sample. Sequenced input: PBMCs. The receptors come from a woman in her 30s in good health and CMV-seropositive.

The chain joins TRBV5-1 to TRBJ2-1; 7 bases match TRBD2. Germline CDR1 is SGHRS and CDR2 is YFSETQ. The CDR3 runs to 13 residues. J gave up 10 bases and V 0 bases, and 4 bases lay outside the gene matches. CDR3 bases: TGCGCCAGCAGCTTGGGTGGGACTAAGGAGCAGTTCTTC. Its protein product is CASSLGGTKEQFF.

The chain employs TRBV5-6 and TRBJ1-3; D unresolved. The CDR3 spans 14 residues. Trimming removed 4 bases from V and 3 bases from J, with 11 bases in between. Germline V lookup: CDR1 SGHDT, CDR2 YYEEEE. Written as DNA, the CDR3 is TGTGCCAGCAGCCTGAGAGGGATTGGAAACACCATATATTTT. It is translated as CASSLRGIGNTIYF.